This T cell receptor beta chain was identified in a study of shared clonotypes between healthy human individuals. Study-level findings and limits: An expected dependence of interdonor clonotype sharing on sequencing depth was noted. Sharing across several donors was seen in around 5% of naive CD4 clonotypes. Non-shared clonotypes were found to have lower generation probabilities than the clonotypes that were shared by all four of the sorted-subset donors.

V was pared by 1 base and J by 0 bases, with 18 bases between. The CDR3 runs to 19 residues. Germline V lookup: CDR1 LGHNA, CDR2 YSLEER. With regard to this clone: The target antigen is unknown.

Genomic DNA of each subset was evenly split across several immunoSEQ plates. The assay was immunoSEQ multiplex PCR, and TCRdb's table has in-frame clones only and misses some. Of more than 2 million clones listed, about 95% are singletons. Terminally differentiated effector memory CD45RA+ cells were left out of the naive CD8 fraction, which was CD45RO-negative and positively selected for CCR7. The chain uses TRBV4-3 and TRBJ2-2; D is possibly TRBD2 (5 bases). Sequenced material: naive CD8+ T cells sorted from blood. The clonotype originates from a man in his late teens or twenties in good health. The CDR3 DNA is TGCGCCAGCAGCCAAGGTCCCTACGGGTATAGCGCGAACACCGGGGAGCTGTTTTTT. Amino acid sequence: CASSQGPYGYSANTGELFF.